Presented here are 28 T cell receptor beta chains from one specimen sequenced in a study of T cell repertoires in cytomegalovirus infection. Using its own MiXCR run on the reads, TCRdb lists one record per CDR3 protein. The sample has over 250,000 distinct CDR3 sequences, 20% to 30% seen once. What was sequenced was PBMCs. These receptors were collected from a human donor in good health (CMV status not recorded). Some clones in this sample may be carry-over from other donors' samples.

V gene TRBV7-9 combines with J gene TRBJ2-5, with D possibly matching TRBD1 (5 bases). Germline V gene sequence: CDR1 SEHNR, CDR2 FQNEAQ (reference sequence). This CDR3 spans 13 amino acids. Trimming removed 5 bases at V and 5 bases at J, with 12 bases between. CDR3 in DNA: TGTGCCAGCAGCACCGGACATTGGGAGACCCAGTACTTC. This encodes CASSTGHWETQYF. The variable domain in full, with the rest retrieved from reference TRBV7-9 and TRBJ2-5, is DTGVSQNPRHKITKRGQNVTFRCDPISEHNRLYWYRQTLGQGPEFLTYFQNEAQLEKSRLLSDRFSAERPKGSFSTLEIQRTEQGDSAMYLCASSTGHWETQYFGPGTRLLVL.

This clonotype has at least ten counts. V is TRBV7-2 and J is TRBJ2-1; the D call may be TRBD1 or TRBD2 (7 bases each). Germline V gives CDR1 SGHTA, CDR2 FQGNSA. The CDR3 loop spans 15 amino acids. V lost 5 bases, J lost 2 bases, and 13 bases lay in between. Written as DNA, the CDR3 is TGTGCCAGCAGCCAGCAGGGGGGGACCTACAATGAGCAGTTCTTC. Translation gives CASSQQGGTYNEQFF. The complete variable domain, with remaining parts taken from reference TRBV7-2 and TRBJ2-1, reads GAGVSQSPSNKVTEKGKDVELRCDPISGHTALYWYRQSLGQGLEFLIYFQGNSAPDKSGLPSDRFSAERTGGSVSTLTIQRTQQEDSAVYLCASSQQGGTYNEQFFGPGTRLTVL.

This chain's CDR3 is CASRPTGRHTEAFF. The CDR3 coding sequence is TGTGCCAGCAGGCCAACCGGGAGGCACACTGAAGCTTTCTTT. The chain recombines TRBV3-1 with TRBJ1-1; unclear D gene. The germline V and J ends were trimmed by 6 bases and 3 bases, with 14 bases remaining between them. The CDR3 has 14 residues. Germline assignment: CDR1 LGHDT and CDR2 YNNKEL (reference sequence).

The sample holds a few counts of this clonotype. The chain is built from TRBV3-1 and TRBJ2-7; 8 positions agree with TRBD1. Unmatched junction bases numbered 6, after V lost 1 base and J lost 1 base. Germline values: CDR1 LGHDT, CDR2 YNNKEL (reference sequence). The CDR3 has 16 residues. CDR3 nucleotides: TGTGCCAGCAGCCAAGGACCGGGACAGGATTCCTACGAGCAGTACTTC. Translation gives CASSQGPGQDSYEQYF.

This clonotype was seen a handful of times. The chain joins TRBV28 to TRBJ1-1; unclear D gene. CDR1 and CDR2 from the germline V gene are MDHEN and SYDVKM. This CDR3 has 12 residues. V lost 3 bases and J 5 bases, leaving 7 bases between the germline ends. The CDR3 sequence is CASSLSGTEAFF. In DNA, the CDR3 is TGTGCCAGCAGTTTGAGTGGAACTGAAGCTTTCTTT.

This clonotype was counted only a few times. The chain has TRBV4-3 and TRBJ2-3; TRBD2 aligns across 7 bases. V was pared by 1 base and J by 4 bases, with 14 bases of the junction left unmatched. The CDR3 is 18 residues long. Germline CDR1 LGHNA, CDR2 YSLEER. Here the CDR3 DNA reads TGCGCCAGCAGCCAAGGCGACGGGTGGCGGGAGCGACCAGATACGCAGTATTTT. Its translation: CASSQGDGWRERPDTQYF.

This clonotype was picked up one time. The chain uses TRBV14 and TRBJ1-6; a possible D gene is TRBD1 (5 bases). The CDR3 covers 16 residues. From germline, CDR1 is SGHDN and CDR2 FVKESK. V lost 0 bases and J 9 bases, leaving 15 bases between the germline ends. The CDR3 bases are TGTGCCAGCAGCCAAGAACGGCAGGGTATCAGTTCACCCCTCCACTTT. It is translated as CASSQERQGISSPLHF.

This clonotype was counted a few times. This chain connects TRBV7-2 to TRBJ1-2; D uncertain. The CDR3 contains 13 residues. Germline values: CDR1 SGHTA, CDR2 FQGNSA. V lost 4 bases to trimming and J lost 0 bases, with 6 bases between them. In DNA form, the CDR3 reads TGTGCCAGCAGCTCTCCTCCTAACTATGGCTACACCTTC. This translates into CASSSPPNYGYTF.

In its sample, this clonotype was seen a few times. The CDR3 loop reads CASSQNLRLAGPYEQYF. As DNA, the CDR3 is TGCGCCAGCAGCCAAAACTTAAGACTAGCGGGACCCTACGAGCAGTACTTC. The V call is TRBV4-1, the J call TRBJ2-7, with 11 bases identical to TRBD2. CDR1 and CDR2 (germline): MGHRA, YSYEKL. The ends lost 2 bases at V and 2 bases at J; junction bases unmatched: 8. This CDR3 has 17 amino acids.

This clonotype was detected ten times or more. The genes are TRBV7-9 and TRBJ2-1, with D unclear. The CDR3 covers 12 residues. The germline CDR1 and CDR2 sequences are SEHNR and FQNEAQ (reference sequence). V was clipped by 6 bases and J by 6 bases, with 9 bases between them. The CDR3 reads CASSLRPNEQFF. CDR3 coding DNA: TGTGCCAGCAGTTTACGACCCAATGAGCAGTTCTTC.

The DNA for the CDR3 is TGTGCCAGCAGTTGGGACAGGGTACGGGAGACCCAGTACTTC. This translates into CASSWDRVRETQYF. The chain combines TRBV28 with TRBJ2-5, with 9 positions matching TRBD1. From germline, CDR1 is MDHEN and CDR2 SYDVKM. This CDR3 has 14 amino acids. V lost 4 bases to trimming and J lost 5 bases; unmatched junction nucleotides: 5.

The DNA for the CDR3 is TGTGCCAGCAGCAAACGAAGCGGAGGAGGCTCCTACAATGAGCAGTTCTTC. Its protein product is CASSKRSGGGSYNEQFF. The rearrangement links TRBV7-6 to TRBJ2-1, with D maybe TRBD2 (5 bases). The CDR3 runs to 17 residues. Germline V CDR1 and CDR2: SGHVS, FNYEAQ. The germline V and J ends were trimmed by 5 bases and 0 bases, with 17 bases remaining between them. Full variable domain (missing parts from reference TRBV7-6 and TRBJ2-1): GAGVSQSPRYKVTKRGQDVALRCDPISGHVSLYWYRQALGQGPEFLTYFNYEAQQDKSGLPNDRFSAERPEGSISTLTIQRTEQRDSAMYRCASSKRSGGGSYNEQFFGPGTRLTVL.

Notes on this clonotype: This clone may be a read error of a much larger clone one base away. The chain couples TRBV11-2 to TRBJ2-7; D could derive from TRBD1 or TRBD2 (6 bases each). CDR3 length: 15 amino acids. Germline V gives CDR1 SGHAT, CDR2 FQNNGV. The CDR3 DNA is TGTACCAGCAGCCACCCTTCGAGGGGGGACTACGAGCAGTACTTC. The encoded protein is CTSSHPSRGDYEQYF.

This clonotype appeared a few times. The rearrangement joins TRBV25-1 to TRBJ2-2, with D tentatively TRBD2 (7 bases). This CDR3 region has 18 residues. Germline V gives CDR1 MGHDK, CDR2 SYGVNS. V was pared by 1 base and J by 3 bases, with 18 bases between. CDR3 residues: CASSESRAGAQDTGELFF. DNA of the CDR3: TGTGCCAGCAGTGAATCAAGGGCGGGGGCGCAGGACACCGGGGAGCTGTTTTTT.

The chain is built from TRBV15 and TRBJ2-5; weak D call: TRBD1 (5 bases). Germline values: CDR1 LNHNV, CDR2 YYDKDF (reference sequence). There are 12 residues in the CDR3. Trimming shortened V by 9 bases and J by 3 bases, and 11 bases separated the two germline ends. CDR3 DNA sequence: TGTGCCACACGCCAGGGCGAAGAGACCCAGTACTTC. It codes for CATRQGEETQYF.

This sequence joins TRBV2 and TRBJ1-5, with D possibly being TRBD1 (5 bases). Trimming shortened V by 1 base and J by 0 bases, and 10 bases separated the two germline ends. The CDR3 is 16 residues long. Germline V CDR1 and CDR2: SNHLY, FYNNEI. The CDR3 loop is CASSEGAGNSNQPQHF. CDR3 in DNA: TGTGCCAGCAGTGAAGGTGCAGGGAATAGCAATCAGCCCCAGCATTTT. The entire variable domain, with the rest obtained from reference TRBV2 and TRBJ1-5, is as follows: EPEVTQTPSHQVTQMGQEVILRCVPISNHLYFYWYRQILGQKVEFLVSFYNNEISEKSEIFDDQFSVERPDGSNFTLKIRSTKLEDSAMYFCASSEGAGNSNQPQHFGDGTRLSIL.

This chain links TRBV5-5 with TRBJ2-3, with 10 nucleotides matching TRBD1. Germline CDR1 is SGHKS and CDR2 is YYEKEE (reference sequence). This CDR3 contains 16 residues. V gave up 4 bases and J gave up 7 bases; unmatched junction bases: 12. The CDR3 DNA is TGTGCCAGCAGCCTCGCCCAGACAGGGGGCGGGTATACGCAGTATTTT. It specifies CASSLAQTGGGYTQYF. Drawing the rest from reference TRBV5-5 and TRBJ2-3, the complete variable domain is DAGVTQSPTHLIKTRGQQVTLRCSPISGHKSVSWYQQVLGQGPQFIFQYYEKEERGRGNFPDRFSARQFPNYSSELNVNALLLGDSALYLCASSLAQTGGGYTQYFGPGTRLTVL.

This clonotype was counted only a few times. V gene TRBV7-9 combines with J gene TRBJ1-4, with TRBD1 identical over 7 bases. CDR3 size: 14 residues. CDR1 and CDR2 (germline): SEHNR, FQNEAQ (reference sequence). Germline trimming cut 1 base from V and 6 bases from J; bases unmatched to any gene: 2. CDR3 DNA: TGTGCCAGCAGCTTAGATACAGGGGATGAAAAACTGTTTTTT. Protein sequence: CASSLDTGDEKLFF.

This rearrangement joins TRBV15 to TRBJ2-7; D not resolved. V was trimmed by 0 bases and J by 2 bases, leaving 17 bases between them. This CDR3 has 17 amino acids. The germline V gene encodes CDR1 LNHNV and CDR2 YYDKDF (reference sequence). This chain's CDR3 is CATSRDLGDVRPYEQYF. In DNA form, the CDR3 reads TGTGCCACCAGCAGAGATCTCGGCGACGTCCGTCCCTACGAGCAGTACTTC.

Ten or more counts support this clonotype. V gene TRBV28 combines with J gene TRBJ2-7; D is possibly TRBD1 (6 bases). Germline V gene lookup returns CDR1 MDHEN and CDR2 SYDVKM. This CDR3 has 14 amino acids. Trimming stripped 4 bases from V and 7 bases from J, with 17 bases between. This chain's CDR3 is CASSWQGSLGEQYF. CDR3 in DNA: TGTGCCAGCAGTTGGCAGGGGTCCCTCGGGGAGCAGTACTTC.

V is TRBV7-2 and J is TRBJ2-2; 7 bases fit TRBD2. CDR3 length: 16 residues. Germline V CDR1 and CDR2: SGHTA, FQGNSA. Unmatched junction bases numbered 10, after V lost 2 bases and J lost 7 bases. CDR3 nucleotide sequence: TGTGCCAGCAGCTTATTAGCGGGCGCTGGTCACGGGGAGCTGTTTTTT. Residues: CASSLLAGAGHGELFF.

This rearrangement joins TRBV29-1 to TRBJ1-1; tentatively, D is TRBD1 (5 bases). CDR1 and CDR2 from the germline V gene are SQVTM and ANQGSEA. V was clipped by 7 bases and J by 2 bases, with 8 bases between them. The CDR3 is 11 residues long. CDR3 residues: CSAGRNTEAFF. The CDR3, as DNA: TGCAGCGCGGGACGCAACACTGAAGCTTTCTTT.

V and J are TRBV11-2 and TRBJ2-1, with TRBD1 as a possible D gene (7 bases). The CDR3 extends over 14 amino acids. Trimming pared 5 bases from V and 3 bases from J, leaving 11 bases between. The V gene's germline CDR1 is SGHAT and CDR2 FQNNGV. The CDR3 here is CASSQGDFYNEQFF. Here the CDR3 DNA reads TGTGCCAGCAGCCAGGGGGACTTCTACAATGAGCAGTTCTTC.

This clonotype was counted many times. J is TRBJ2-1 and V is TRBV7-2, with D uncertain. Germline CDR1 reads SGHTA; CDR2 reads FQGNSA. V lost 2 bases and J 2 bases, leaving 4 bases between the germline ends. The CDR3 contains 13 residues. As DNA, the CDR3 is TGTGCCAGCAGCTTAACCGCCTACAATGAGCAGTTCTTC. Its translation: CASSLTAYNEQFF.

The CDR3 nucleotides are TGCGCCAGCAGCCAAGTTGGATTAGCGGGGAATGAGCAGTTCTTC. It specifies CASSQVGLAGNEQFF. This rearrangement joins TRBV4-1 to TRBJ2-1, with 8 bases aligning to TRBD2. The CDR3 is made up of 15 amino acids. With 1 base clipped from V and 7 bases from J, the junction kept 6 bases outside the gene matches. Germline V gene lookup returns CDR1 MGHRA and CDR2 YSYEKL.

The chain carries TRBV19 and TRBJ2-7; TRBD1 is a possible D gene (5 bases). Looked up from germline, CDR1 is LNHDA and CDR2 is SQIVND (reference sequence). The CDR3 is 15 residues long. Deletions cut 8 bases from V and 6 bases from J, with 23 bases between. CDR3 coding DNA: TGTGCCAGTGGGGCGCAGGGCGTCTCTAGAGGCGAGCAGTACTTC. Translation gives CASGAQGVSRGEQYF.

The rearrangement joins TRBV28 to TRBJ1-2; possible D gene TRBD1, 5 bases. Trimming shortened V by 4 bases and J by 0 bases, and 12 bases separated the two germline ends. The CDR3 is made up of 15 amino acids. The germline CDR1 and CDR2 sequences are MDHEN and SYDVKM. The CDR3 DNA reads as TGTGCCAGCAGTTCCGTGCGGGGGACTAACTATGGCTACACCTTC. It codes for CASSSVRGTNYGYTF.

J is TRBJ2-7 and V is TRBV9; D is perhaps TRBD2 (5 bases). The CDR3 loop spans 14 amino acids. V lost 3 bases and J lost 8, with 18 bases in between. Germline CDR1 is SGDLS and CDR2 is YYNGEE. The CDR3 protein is CASSGTGNAGQQYF. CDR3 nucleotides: TGTGCCAGCAGCGGGACGGGGAACGCGGGCCAGCAGTACTTC. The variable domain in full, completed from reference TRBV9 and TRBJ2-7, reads DSGVTQTPKHLITATGQRVTLRCSPRSGDLSVYWYQQSLDQGLQFLIQYYNGEERAKGNILERFSAQQFPDLHSELNLSSLELGDSALYFCASSGTGNAGQQYFGPGTRLTVT.